Shown below are 27 T cell receptor beta chains from a single sample sequenced in a study of siplizumab effects on memory and regulatory T cells. The protocol was immunoSEQ multiplex PCR, while the TCRdb copy is restricted to in-frame clones and leaves out a portion. Among tens of thousands of clones, around nine tenths were seen once, and the ten largest hold under 2%. Sequenced material: Tregs sorted from blood. The receptor set was obtained from a human donor in good health.

This clone was observed once. V usage is TRBV19 and J usage is TRBJ2-1; 12 bases agree with TRBD2. CDR3 size: 15 residues. J was trimmed by 5 bases and V by 5 bases; bases with no gene match: 4. CDR1 is LNHDA, CDR2 SQIVND, per germline (reference sequence). The CDR3 DNA reads as TGTGCCAGTAGTCAAGGACTAGCGGGAAACAATGAGCAGTTCTTC. Amino acids: CASSQGLAGNNEQFF.

The rearrangement links TRBV5-1 to TRBJ2-7; D possibly corresponds to TRBD1 (5 bases). Germline assignment: CDR1 SGHRS and CDR2 YFSETQ. V was shortened by 2 bases and J by 3 bases, with 6 bases between the two germline ends. This CDR3 has 12 amino acids. CDR3 protein: CASSFTGYEQYF. In nucleotides, the CDR3 is TGCGCCAGCAGCTTTACAGGCTACGAGCAGTACTTC.

The genes are TRBV5-5 and TRBJ2-1; D may be TRBD2 (6 bases). Trimming pared 4 bases from V and 7 bases from J, leaving 24 bases between. The length of the CDR3 is 17 residues. CDR1 and CDR2 (germline): SGHKS, YYEKEE (reference sequence). The CDR3 DNA is TGTGCCAGCAGCCTGGAGGTGGCCCCGGGAGAAAAGAATGAGCAGTTCTTC. This sequence encodes CASSLEVAPGEKNEQFF. Full variable domain (missing parts from reference TRBV5-5 and TRBJ2-1): DAGVTQSPTHLIKTRGQQVTLRCSPISGHKSVSWYQQVLGQGPQFIFQYYEKEERGRGNFPDRFSARQFPNYSSELNVNALLLGDSALYLCASSLEVAPGEKNEQFFGPGTRLTVL.

V and J are TRBV27 and TRBJ2-5; TRBD1 aligns across 8 bases. From germline, CDR1 is MNHEY and CDR2 SMNVEV (reference sequence). The CDR3 totals 15 residues. The trim removed 7 bases at V and 3 bases at J, leaving 10 bases unmatched. CDR3 protein: CASTRTGRGEETQYF. CDR3 DNA: TGTGCCAGCACCAGGACAGGGAGAGGTGAAGAGACCCAGTACTTC.

The rearrangement uses TRBV5-1 and TRBJ2-7; 10 positions agree with TRBD2. Germline V gene lookup returns CDR1 SGHRS and CDR2 YFSETQ. V was pared by 1 base and J by 4 bases, with 5 bases of the junction left unmatched. The CDR3 has 15 amino acids. The CDR3, as DNA: TGCGCCAGCAGCTTGCTCCGGACTAGCGGTTACGAGCAGTACTTC. Translation gives CASSLLRTSGYEQYF. Based on the CDR3 plus reference TRBV5-1 and TRBJ2-7, the full variable domain is KAGVTQTPRYLIKTRGQQVTLSCSPISGHRSVSWYQQTPGQGLQFLFEYFSETQRNKGNFPGRFSGRQFSNSRSEMNVSTLELGDSALYLCASSLLRTSGYEQYFGPGTRLTVT.

The chain is built from TRBV21-1 and TRBJ2-5; the listed D gene, TRBD2, was not tested against the DNA. TRBV21-1 is shown as a pseudogene. The CDR3 extends over 17 amino acids. In DNA, the CDR3 is TGTGCCAGCAGCTCACGGACTGGCTACGTAGAGGAAGAGACCCAGTACTTC. Translated: CASSSRTGYVEEETQYF.

The chain links TRBV11-1 to TRBJ2-1; D ambiguous. The V and J ends lost 5 bases and 4 bases respectively, with 12 bases between them. Germline CDR1 SGHAT, CDR2 FQDESV (reference sequence). The CDR3 is made up of 14 amino acids. CDR3 sequence reads: CASSGPSGYNEQFF. CDR3 DNA: TGTGCCAGCAGCGGGCCAAGTGGGTACAATGAGCAGTTCTTC. Supplemented by reference TRBV11-1 and TRBJ2-1, the full variable domain reads EAEVAQSPRYKITEKSQAVAFWCDPISGHATLYWYRQILGQGPELLVQFQDESVVDDSQLPKDRFSAERLKGVDSTLKIQPAELGDSAMYLCASSGPSGYNEQFFGPGTRLTVL.

The chain carries TRBV7-9 and TRBJ2-2, with TRBD1 matching 9 bases. Germline V lookup: CDR1 SEHNR, CDR2 FQNEAQ (reference sequence). The CDR3 loop spans 15 amino acids. Trimming cost V 4 bases and J 4 bases; bases outside gene matches: 4. This chain's CDR3 is CASSWTGAGTGELFF. The CDR3 nucleotides are TGTGCCAGCAGCTGGACAGGGGCGGGCACCGGGGAGCTGTTTTTT.

The chain has TRBV18 and TRBJ2-1, with 8 bases identical to TRBD1. This CDR3 contains 15 residues. CDR1 is KGHSH and CDR2 is LQKENI in the germline V gene. V was clipped by 3 bases and J by 7 bases; unmatched bases: 8. The CDR3 here is CASSPGDRQWNEQFF. The DNA for the CDR3 is TGTGCCAGCTCACCGGGGGACAGGCAATGGAATGAGCAGTTCTTC.

The chain links TRBV28 to TRBJ1-1, with TRBD1 identical over 8 bases. CDR1 is MDHEN and CDR2 is SYDVKM in the germline V gene. CDR3 length equals 13 residues. Trimming took 7 bases from V and 10 from J; bases not matched to a gene: 11. The CDR3 DNA reads TGTGCCAGCACCCCAGGACAGGGTGGTGGAGCTTTCTTT. Residues: CASTPGQGGGAFF.

The CDR3: CASSFGGSYEQYF. The CDR3 nucleotides are TGCGCCAGCAGCTTTGGCGGCTCCTACGAGCAGTACTTC. The chain has TRBV5-1 and TRBJ2-7; no firm D call. Germline CDR1 is SGHRS and CDR2 is YFSETQ. The CDR3 totals 13 residues. V was shortened by 2 bases and J by 0 bases, with 6 bases between the two germline ends.

The rearrangement joins TRBV27 to TRBJ2-1; no definite D call. The germline V gene encodes CDR1 MNHEY and CDR2 SMNVEV (reference sequence). V dropped 0 bases and J dropped 12 bases, with 33 bases sitting between them. There are 20 residues in the CDR3. The CDR3 coding sequence is TGTGCCAGCAGTTTATCGGCGACTGGCCGTATACGACCACCTACAATCGGGCAGTTCTTC. Its protein product is CASSLSATGRIRPPTIGQFF.

This rearrangement joins TRBV19 to TRBJ1-2; D is possibly TRBD1 (5 bases). The CDR3 runs 16 residues. V gave up 4 bases and J gave up 0 bases, with 15 bases separating them. The germline CDR1 and CDR2 sequences are LNHDA and SQIVND (reference sequence). The CDR3 sequence: CASSTRRDGPNYGYTF. In DNA, the CDR3 is TGTGCCAGTAGTACAAGAAGGGACGGTCCTAACTATGGCTACACCTTC.

The chain has TRBV18 and TRBJ1-1; the D is unclear. Trimming left V 4 bases short and J 0 bases short, with 9 bases between. Germline V gives CDR1 KGHSH, CDR2 LQKENI. This CDR3 is 14 amino acids long. The CDR3 loop reads CASSRMTVNTEAFF. The CDR3 coding sequence is TGTGCCAGCTCACGGATGACGGTGAACACTGAAGCTTTCTTT.

The chain joins TRBV4-2 to TRBJ2-7, with D possibly matching TRBD2 (5 bases). Germline V gene lookup returns CDR1 LGHNA and CDR2 YNFKEQ. The CDR3 loop spans 17 amino acids. V lost 0 bases to trimming and J lost 3 bases, with 18 bases between them. The CDR3 region is CASSQDPSSSNVYEQYF. For the CDR3, the DNA is TGTGCCAGCAGCCAAGACCCCTCGTCTAGCAATGTCTACGAGCAGTACTTC.

This clone was seen just once. This chain joins TRBV10-3 and TRBJ2-2; TRBD1 matches at 7 bases. Germline CDR1 reads ENHRY; CDR2 reads SYGVKD. J was trimmed by 1 base and V by 6 bases; bases with no gene match: 8. The CDR3 contains 16 residues. CDR3 residues: CAISRQGMGNTGELFF. CDR3 bases: TGTGCCATCAGCCGACAGGGTATGGGGAACACCGGGGAGCTGTTTTTT.

The J gene is TRBJ1-2, the V gene TRBV27, with no clear D. Looked up from germline, CDR1 is MNHEY and CDR2 is SMNVEV (reference sequence). Trimming removed 4 bases from V and 2 bases from J, with 17 bases in between. The CDR3 loop spans 16 amino acids. In nucleotides, the CDR3 is TGTGCCAGCAGTTCCCTCGGGCGGTCGTTCAACTATGGCTACACCTTC. The encoded protein is CASSSLGRSFNYGYTF.

The rearrangement uses TRBV7-2 and TRBJ2-1, with D unclear. Trimming stripped 1 base from V and 10 bases from J, with 5 bases between. The CDR3 loop spans 11 amino acids. CDR1 and CDR2 from the germline V gene are SGHTA and FQGNSA. The CDR3 sequence: CASSLVREQFF. The CDR3 DNA is TGTGCCAGCAGCTTAGTCCGGGAGCAGTTCTTC.

This chain uses TRBV11-2 with TRBJ1-2; 7 bases map to TRBD1. Germline CDR1 SGHAT, CDR2 FQNNGV. This CDR3 spans 16 amino acids. Trimming took 1 base from V and 3 from J; bases not matched to a gene: 8. CDR3 residues: CASSLAGGEVHYGYTF. The CDR3 DNA reads TGTGCCAGCAGCTTAGCAGGGGGGGAGGTGCACTATGGCTACACCTTC.

The V call is TRBV5-1, the J call TRBJ2-2, with 13 positions matching TRBD2. The CDR3 covers 15 residues. CDR1 is SGHRS and CDR2 is YFSETQ in the germline V gene. The V gene end was trimmed by 0 bases and the J gene end by 9 bases; junction bases not matched to a gene: 2. Here the CDR3 reads CASSLGTSGSRELFF. CDR3 in DNA: TGCGCCAGCAGCTTGGGGACTAGCGGGAGTAGGGAGCTGTTTTTT. The full variable domain, with the rest looked up from reference TRBV5-1 and TRBJ2-2, is KAGVTQTPRYLIKTRGQQVTLSCSPISGHRSVSWYQQTPGQGLQFLFEYFSETQRNKGNFPGRFSGRQFSNSRSEMNVSTLELGDSALYLCASSLGTSGSRELFFGEGSRLTVL.

This rearrangement joins TRBV5-1 to TRBJ2-3; perhaps TRBD1 as D (6 bases). CDR3 size: 12 residues. V was clipped by 3 bases and J by 5 bases, with 7 bases between them. Germline CDR1 is SGHRS and CDR2 is YFSETQ. For the CDR3, the DNA is TGCGCCAGCAGCTCAGGGGTAGATACGCAGTATTTT. Its protein product is CASSSGVDTQYF.

Of note for this clone: The junction shows a germline mismatch at one end, possibly a read error. The chain links TRBV6-1 to TRBJ1-2, with no clear D. The length of the CDR3 is 12 residues. CDR1 is MNHNS, CDR2 SASEGT, per germline. As DNA, the CDR3 is TGTGCCAGCGAGAACAGTCACTATGGCCACACCTTC. This encodes CASENSHYGHTF.

The chain combines TRBV6-1 with TRBJ1-2, with D perhaps matching TRBD1 (6 bases). CDR3 length: 14 amino acids. Per germline, CDR1 MNHNS and CDR2 SASEGT. Trimming pared 3 bases from V and 8 bases from J, leaving 16 bases between. CDR3 sequence reads: CASSDGQGMVGYTF. The CDR3 nucleotides read TGTGCCAGCAGTGATGGGCAGGGGATGGTCGGCTACACCTTC.

The CDR3 DNA follows: TGTGCCAGCAGGAAGACGGGCGGAACGGGTCAAGAGACCCAGTACTTC. Protein: CASRKTGGTGQETQYF. The chain has TRBV6-6 and TRBJ2-5; D call uncertain. The CDR3 length is 16 residues. Germline CDR1 and CDR2: MNHNY and SVGAGI (reference sequence). V was clipped by 6 bases and J by 2 bases, with 19 bases between them.

The genes are TRBV6-1 and TRBJ1-3; D uncertain. Germline CDR1 reads MNHNS; CDR2 reads SASEGT. The CDR3 has 15 amino acids. V lost 2 bases, J lost 5 bases, and 13 bases lay in between. The CDR3 coding sequence is TGTGCCAGCAGTGAATCCGGGGAACGTCGAAACACCATATATTTT. Encoded protein: CASSESGERRNTIYF.

This clone occurred once. V and J are TRBV6-1 and TRBJ2-5, with 7 bases identical to TRBD1. Gene TRBJ2-7 matches the end of the DNA better, so the J call may be wrong. This CDR3 contains 13 residues. Germline values: CDR1 MNHNS, CDR2 SASEGT. The CDR3 DNA reads TGTGCCAGCAGGGGACAGAGCTCCTACGAGCAGTACTTC. Translation: CASRGQSSYEQYF.

J is TRBJ2-7 and V is TRBV9; 10 bases are shared with TRBD2. Looked up from germline, CDR1 is SGDLS and CDR2 is YYNGEE. This CDR3 has 16 amino acids. V dropped 0 bases and J dropped 4; count of bases not matched to a gene: 7. CDR3 nucleotides: TGTGCCAGCAGCGTAGGGGTAGCGGGAGGAACATACGAGCAGTACTTC. Protein sequence: CASSVGVAGGTYEQYF.